The entry below gives a single T cell receptor (beta chain) sequence along with its context. These data belong to a study of blood T cell repertoires in COVID-19. Overall study context: The origin of the acute and convalescent COVID-19 samples was the United States, Italy and Spain. Sources were T cells, B-cell-depleted T cells, or PBMCs; the material itself was cDNA or gDNA.

Per the original methods: Cell counts per sample came from amplifying reference gene primers. Profiled with immunoSEQ multiplex PCR; TCRdb holds only in-frame clones, not every one. The V and J calls and the clone size are those of that table, but D and trimming were determined from the DNA. The data hold approximately 140,000 clones, with more than 75% observed a single time. The CDR3 sequence is 17 residues long. This chain links TRBV21-1 with TRBJ1-1. TRBV21-1 is a documented pseudogene. The sequenced sample was peripheral blood. The source is a woman in her thirties or forties with acute or convalescent COVID-19. CDR3 nucleotide sequence: TGTGCCAGCAGAGATATTCACAAGGAGGGGAAGAACACTGAAGCTTTCTTT. Translation: CASRDIHKEGKNTEAFF.